The 20 T cell receptor beta chains reported below all come from one sample, sequenced in a study of beta chain features in type 1 diabetes. The sequenced template was cDNA made from the entire isolated RNA. Clones were read by immunoSEQ multiplex PCR, and TCRdb kept only the in-frame ones, dropping some. The sample includes roughly 290,000 clones, about 7.8% of them seen just once. The specimen was central memory CD4+ T cells from blood. The receptors shown here come from a woman between 18 and 29 years old in good health.

This chain joins TRBV6-6 and TRBJ1-4, with a tentative D call TRBD1 (6 bases). Per germline, CDR1 MNHNY and CDR2 SVGAGI (reference sequence). This CDR3 contains 13 residues. The germline V and J ends were trimmed by 6 bases and 7 bases, with 12 bases remaining between them. CDR3 residues: CASRWDTSEKLFF. The DNA for the CDR3 is TGTGCCAGCAGGTGGGACACGAGTGAAAAACTGTTTTTT.

V is TRBV13 and J is TRBJ2-5; D perhaps matches TRBD1 (6 bases). Germline CDR1 is PRHDT and CDR2 is FYEKMQ (reference sequence). The CDR3 is 14 residues long. V was trimmed by 5 bases and J by 2 bases, leaving 12 bases between them. CDR3 DNA sequence: TGTGCCAGCAGCCTACTGACAGGACAAGAGACCCAGTACTTC. It is translated as CASSLLTGQETQYF.

The chain links TRBV18 to TRBJ2-1; D tentatively reads TRBD1 or TRBD2 (5 bases each). Per the germline V gene, CDR1 is KGHSH and CDR2 is LQKENI. This CDR3 spans 13 amino acids. The V gene lost 3 bases and the J gene lost 5 bases, with 8 bases spanning the gap. This CDR3 reads CASSPGRDNEQFF. DNA for the CDR3: TGTGCCAGCTCACCGGGACGGGACAATGAGCAGTTCTTC.

The rearrangement uses TRBV4-3 and TRBJ2-3, with 7 bases fitting TRBD1. Germline lookup yields CDR1 LGHNA and CDR2 YSLEER. V gave up 1 base and J gave up 4 bases; unmatched junction bases: 2. The CDR3 contains 14 residues. This CDR3 reads CASSQGTGPDTQYF. The DNA for the CDR3 is TGCGCCAGCAGCCAAGGGACAGGCCCAGATACGCAGTATTTT.

V and J are TRBV19 and TRBJ1-1, with D hard to call. Trimming cost V 6 bases and J 4 bases, with 9 bases left between them. Germline V gene sequence: CDR1 LNHDA, CDR2 SQIVND (reference sequence). This CDR3 has 12 amino acids. CDR3 bases: TGTGCCAGTAGATCTCCGATCACTGAAGCTTTCTTT. It translates to CASRSPITEAFF.

The table lists this clone with a few counts. V and J are TRBV4-3 and TRBJ1-2; 8 positions match TRBD1. CDR1 is LGHNA and CDR2 is YSLEER in the germline V gene. The CDR3 has 17 amino acids. The J segment lost 7 bases and the V segment lost 0 bases, leaving 13 bases of the junction unmatched. CDR3 loop: CASSQDLAGGAGGGYTF. CDR3 in DNA: TGCGCCAGCAGCCAAGATCTGGCAGGGGGCGCAGGCGGTGGCTACACCTTC.

In the case of this clone: The identical CDR3 is also encoded by other nucleotide sequences in the sample. The rearrangement joins TRBV29-1 to TRBJ2-5; D is ambiguous. Germline V gene data show CDR1 as SQVTM and CDR2 as ANQGSEA. This CDR3 is built from 13 residues. The ends were cut back, 0 bases at V and 5 bases at J, with 10 bases in the middle. CDR3 residues: CSVEEGGRETQYF. As DNA, the CDR3 is TGCAGCGTTGAAGAAGGTGGTCGGGAGACCCAGTACTTC.

The CDR3 reads CSVEVPRDGYTF. The CDR3, as DNA: TGCAGCGTTGAGGTCCCCCGCGATGGCTACACCTTC. V usage is TRBV29-1 and J usage is TRBJ1-2; D is unclear. CDR1 SQVTM and CDR2 ANQGSEA come from the germline V gene. The CDR3 runs 12 residues. The V end lost 3 bases, the J end lost 6 bases, and 11 bases lay between the germline ends.

Only a few counts were recorded for this clone. The gene calls are TRBV20-1 and TRBJ1-1; D perhaps matches TRBD1 (5 bases). Germline V gene lookup returns CDR1 DFQATT and CDR2 SNEGSKA (reference sequence). Deletions cut 6 bases from V and 0 bases from J, with 5 bases between. The CDR3 runs to 11 residues. The CDR3 is CSAGVNTEAFF. CDR3 bases: TGCAGTGCAGGGGTGAACACTGAAGCTTTCTTT.

This clone was picked up a small number of times. The chain uses TRBV7-9 and TRBJ2-7; D is tentatively TRBD1 or TRBD2 (5 bases each). Trimming left V 2 bases short and J 4 bases short, with 9 bases between. The V gene's germline CDR1 is SEHNR and CDR2 FQNEAQ (reference sequence). This CDR3 contains 13 residues. This chain's CDR3 is CASSLNGGYEQYF. CDR3 in DNA: TGTGCCAGCAGCTTAAATGGGGGTTACGAGCAGTACTTC.

This clone has more than one count but fewer than ten. V usage is TRBV6-1 and J usage is TRBJ2-1; D call uncertain. Between the trimmed V and J ends, which lost 6 bases and 1 base, there was a span of 28 bases. In germline, CDR1 is MNHNS, CDR2 SASEGT. The CDR3 is 20 residues long. The CDR3 DNA follows: TGTGCCAGCAGCGAACCCTCAAAGGTTTCCCTTCGGGTATCCTACAATGAGCAGTTCTTC. This gives the protein CASSEPSKVSLRVSYNEQFF.

This clone has a handful of counts. The V call is TRBV18, the J call TRBJ1-5; D unclear. This CDR3 region has 17 residues. Trimming cost V 0 bases and J 0 bases, with 12 bases left between them. Germline V CDR1 and CDR2: KGHSH, LQKENI. The CDR3 sequence is CASSPPVLKSSNQPQHF. The CDR3 DNA is TGTGCCAGCTCACCACCGGTTTTAAAAAGTAGCAATCAGCCCCAGCATTTT.

The rearrangement joins TRBV4-3 to TRBJ2-3; D is perhaps TRBD1 or TRBD2 (7 bases each). Per germline, CDR1 LGHNA and CDR2 YSLEER. V was shortened by 2 bases and J by 1 base, with 19 bases between the two germline ends. This CDR3 contains 18 residues. The CDR3: CASSQTPPQGGRTDTQYF. CDR3 nucleotide sequence: TGCGCCAGCAGCCAAACCCCCCCCCAGGGGGGGCGCACAGATACGCAGTATTTT.

In this sample, this clone turned up a few times. The chain is built from TRBV2 and TRBJ2-5; D is unclear. Germline CDR1 and CDR2: SNHLY and FYNNEI. The CDR3 totals 15 residues. The V end was cut by 7 bases, the J end by 2 bases, with 17 bases between. The CDR3 nucleotides read TGTGCCAGCAAAAAAGAGTCTTTAGTACAAGAGACCCAGTACTTC. The encoded protein is CASKKESLVQETQYF.

This chain joins TRBV27 and TRBJ2-2, with D perhaps matching TRBD1 (6 bases). The V and J ends lost 6 bases and 6 bases respectively, with 17 bases between them. The CDR3 has 15 residues. Germline assignment: CDR1 MNHEY and CDR2 SMNVEV (reference sequence). CDR3 sequence: CASRKTGLEAGELFF. CDR3 DNA sequence: TGTGCCAGCAGGAAGACAGGTTTGGAGGCCGGGGAGCTGTTTTTT.

This clone was counted ten times or more. J is TRBJ2-7 and V is TRBV7-2; D is ambiguous. Trimming removed 5 bases at V and 3 bases at J, with 11 bases between. This CDR3 spans 13 amino acids. The germline CDR1 and CDR2 sequences are SGHTA and FQGNSA. CDR3 residues: CASSRSRDYEQYV. CDR3 DNA: TGTGCCAGCAGCCGATCTAGAGACTACGAGCAGTACGTC.

The CDR3 region is CASSLTGLTEKLFF. DNA for the CDR3: TGTGCCAGCAGCTTGACAGGTTTAACTGAAAAACTGTTTTTT. The chain carries TRBV14 and TRBJ1-4, with D perhaps TRBD1 (6 bases). Germline assignment: CDR1 SGHDN and CDR2 FVKESK. V was clipped by 5 bases and J by 7 bases, with 14 bases between them. This CDR3 is 14 amino acids long.

In this sample, this clone turned up a few times. One junction end disagrees with the germline gene, perhaps due to a read error. The chain couples TRBV11-3 to TRBJ2-1; D is unresolved. Germline values: CDR1 SGHNT, CDR2 YENEEA. The CDR3 totals 12 residues. The CDR3 protein is CASSLVLGSLLF. For the CDR3, the DNA is TGTGCCAGCAGCTTAGTCCTAGGGTCCCTCCTCTTC.

The chain recombines TRBV19 with TRBJ1-5; 11 bases align to TRBD1. The germline gives CDR1 LNHDA, CDR2 SQIVND (reference sequence). Trimming at V came to 7 bases and at J to 5 bases, leaving 7 bases not matched to a gene. The CDR3 extends over 15 amino acids. The CDR3 DNA sequence: TGTGCCAGTACCTCGGGACAGGGGGGCTATCAGCCCCAGCATTTT. Translation: CASTSGQGGYQPQHF.

CDR3 region: CSVVRGVIMATEAFF. The CDR3 DNA is TGCAGCGTTGTGCGGGGTGTTATTATGGCCACTGAAGCTTTCTTT. The chain is built from TRBV29-1 and TRBJ1-1; D is unresolved. Trimming removed 4 bases at V and 4 bases at J, with 19 bases between. Germline V gene sequence: CDR1 SQVTM, CDR2 ANQGSEA. CDR3 length: 15 residues.